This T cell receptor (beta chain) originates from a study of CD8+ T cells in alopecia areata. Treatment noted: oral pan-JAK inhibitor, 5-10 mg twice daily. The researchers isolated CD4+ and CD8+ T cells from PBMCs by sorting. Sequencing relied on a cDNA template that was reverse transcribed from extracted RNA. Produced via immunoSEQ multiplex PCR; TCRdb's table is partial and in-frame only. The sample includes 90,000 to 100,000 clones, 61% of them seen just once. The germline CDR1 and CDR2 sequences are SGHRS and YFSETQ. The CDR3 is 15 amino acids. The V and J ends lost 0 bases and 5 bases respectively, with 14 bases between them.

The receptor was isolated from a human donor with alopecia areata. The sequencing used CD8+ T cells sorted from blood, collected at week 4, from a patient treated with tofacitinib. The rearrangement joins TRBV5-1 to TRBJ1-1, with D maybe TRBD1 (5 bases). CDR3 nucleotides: TGCGCCAGCAGCTTGGTTGACGGAGGGGTTACTGAAGCTTTCTTT. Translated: CASSLVDGGVTEAFF.